This T cell receptor (beta chain) appears in the sequencing data of a study of T cells in Graves' hyperthyroidism and ophthalmopathy. This clonotype was found many times. TCR beta CDR3 sequences were amplified from RNA transcripts. Using the HTBI primer set, a first-round RT-PCR was run on the TCR CDR3. Each CDR3 protein is one row after TCRdb ran MiXCR on the multiplex PCR reads. This sample yields roughly 330,000 distinct CDR3 sequences, of which about 15% are seen a single time; around 34% belongs to the top ten. V was shortened by 1 base and J by 5 bases, with 15 bases between the two germline ends. The CDR3 extends over 15 amino acids.

Sequences were obtained from blood. This receptor was taken from a man aged 30 to 45 with Graves' hyperthyroidism. The V gene is TRBV12-3 or TRBV12-4, the J gene TRBJ2-7; no firm D call. CDR3 in DNA: TGTGCCAGCAGTTTAGTGAGGCAAGGTGTCCACGAGCAGTACTTC. As protein: CASSLVRQGVHEQYF.